These 15 T cell receptor beta chains came from one sample sequenced in a study of blood T cell repertoires in COVID-19. TCRdb's copy holds only in-frame clones and misses some; the assay was immunoSEQ multiplex PCR. The sample comprises a few hundred thousand clones, roughly 80% of which are singletons, and about 4.5% rests with the top ten. The sequencing sample was made of peripheral blood. The receptor source for this set is a man in his sixties who had recovered from COVID-19.

Details on this clone: This CDR3 is also generated by other DNA sequences in the sample. The V gene is TRBV20-1, the J gene TRBJ2-7, with unresolved D. This CDR3 has 11 amino acids. Trimming removed 1 base at V and 4 bases at J, with 5 bases between. Germline CDR1 and CDR2: DFQATT and SNEGSKA (reference sequence). This CDR3 is CSARAGYEQYF. The DNA of the CDR3 is TGCAGTGCTAGAGCCGGTTACGAGCAGTACTTC.

The chain combines TRBV6-2 or TRBV6-3 with TRBJ1-1; D remains ambiguous. Trimming removed 6 bases at V and 0 bases at J, with 17 bases between. CDR3 length: 16 residues. From germline, CDR1 is MNHEY and CDR2 SVGEGT. CDR3 DNA sequence: TGTGCCAGCAGCCTCGATCTTCCCACTATGAACACTGAAGCTTTCTTT. It codes for CASSLDLPTMNTEAFF.

V and J are TRBV6-1 and TRBJ1-5; tentative D call: TRBD1 (6 bases). The CDR3 length is 18 residues. Germline V gene data show CDR1 as MNHNS and CDR2 as SASEGT. V shed 2 bases and J shed 7 bases, with 24 bases lying between them. The CDR3 is CASSERGAGGGGLQPQHF. CDR3 nucleotides: TGTGCCAGCAGTGAACGCGGGGCGGGGGGCGGTGGGTTACAGCCCCAGCATTTT.

This clone was seen only a few times. The chain recombines TRBV6-1 with TRBJ1-5; TRBD1 aligns across 7 bases. The CDR3 has 15 amino acids. From germline, CDR1 is MNHNS and CDR2 SASEGT. With V trimmed by 2 bases and J by 3 bases, 4 bases remained unmatched. The CDR3 sequence is CASSEMGQYNQPQHF. DNA for the CDR3: TGTGCCAGCAGTGAAATGGGACAGTACAATCAGCCCCAGCATTTT.

The chain employs TRBV5-1 and TRBJ2-1; 9 positions match TRBD2. The CDR3 totals 14 residues. CDR1 and CDR2 from the germline V gene are SGHRS and YFSETQ. The V gene end was trimmed by 4 bases and the J gene end by 8 bases; junction bases not matched to a gene: 7. CDR3 DNA sequence: TGCGCCAGCAGCGCGGGACTAGCTAACGATGAGCAGTTCTTC. This codes for CASSAGLANDEQFF.

V gene TRBV30 combines with J gene TRBJ2-7; 7 nucleotides line up with TRBD1. Germline CDR1 is GTSNPN and CDR2 is SVGIG (reference sequence). CDR3 length: 15 residues. V was pared by 3 bases and J by 0 bases, with 8 bases of the junction left unmatched. CDR3 sequence reads: CAWRRDRALSYEQYF. CDR3 in DNA: TGTGCCTGGAGACGCGACAGGGCCCTCTCCTACGAGCAGTACTTC.

This sequence joins TRBV30 and TRBJ1-2, with unresolved D. Germline CDR1 and CDR2: GTSNPN and SVGIG (reference sequence). CDR3 length: 12 residues. Trimming shortened V by 1 base and J by 4 bases, and 7 bases separated the two germline ends. CDR3 in amino acids: CAWSEGGYGYTF. The DNA of the CDR3 is TGTGCCTGGAGTGAGGGAGGCTATGGCTACACCTTC. Filled out from reference TRBV30 and TRBJ1-2, the complete variable domain reads SQTIHQWPATLVQPVGSPLSLECTVEGTSNPNLYWYRQAAGRGLQLLFYSVGIGQISSEVPQNLSASRPQDRQFILSSKKLLLSDSGFYLCAWSEGGYGYTFGSGTRLTVV.

V usage is TRBV7-6 and J usage is TRBJ2-2; D call uncertain. This CDR3 is 11 amino acids long. Deletions cut 4 bases from V and 9 bases from J, with 6 bases between. Per germline, CDR1 SGHVS and CDR2 FNYEAQ. Here the CDR3 reads CASSSSRELFF. CDR3 DNA: TGTGCCAGCAGCTCTTCCCGGGAGCTGTTTTTT.

This clone has a single count. V gene TRBV28 combines with J gene TRBJ2-1, with 10 bases lining up with TRBD2. Germline CDR1 is MDHEN and CDR2 is SYDVKM. The CDR3 length is 14 residues. The junction had 6 bases not matched to a gene; V was cut back by 10 bases and J by 3 bases. The CDR3 DNA is TGTGCCACCAGGGGGACTAGCGACTACAATGAGCAGTTCTTC. Residues: CATRGTSDYNEQFF.

The chain couples TRBV12-1 to TRBJ1-1. TRBV12-1 is deemed a pseudogene. The CDR3 covers 9 residues. DNA of the CDR3: TGTGCCAGCACCCTCGAAGCTTTCTTT. Translation: CASTLEAFF.

This clone is a singleton in its sample. The V and J genes are TRBV19 and TRBJ1-3; D uncertain. CDR3 length equals 13 residues. Looked up from germline, CDR1 is LNHDA and CDR2 is SQIVND (reference sequence). The ends were cut back, 4 bases at V and 2 bases at J, with 6 bases in the middle. The CDR3 DNA sequence: TGTGCCAGTAGTAGGGCTCCTGGAAACACCATATATTTT. Protein product: CASSRAPGNTIYF.

V and J are TRBV5-1 and TRBJ1-4, with D tentatively TRBD1 (6 bases). V was shortened by 2 bases and J by 3 bases, with 8 bases between the two germline ends. This CDR3 is built from 14 residues. Germline V gives CDR1 SGHRS, CDR2 YFSETQ. CDR3 loop: CASSLRTANEKLFF. The CDR3 nucleotides are TGCGCCAGCAGCTTAAGGACAGCTAATGAAAAACTGTTTTTT. The variable domain in full, with the rest retrieved from reference TRBV5-1 and TRBJ1-4, is KAGVTQTPRYLIKTRGQQVTLSCSPISGHRSVSWYQQTPGQGLQFLFEYFSETQRNKGNFPGRFSGRQFSNSRSEMNVSTLELGDSALYLCASSLRTANEKLFFGSGTQLSVL.

Of note for this clone: This sequence may be a read error, since a much larger clone differs from it by one base. V and J are TRBV18 and TRBJ1-2; D is perhaps TRBD1 (5 bases). The CDR3 is 14 residues long. Germline CDR1 is KGHSH and CDR2 is LQKENI. The V end lost 5 bases, the J end lost 3 bases, and 13 bases lay between the germline ends. CDR3 coding DNA: TGTGCCAGCTCAATCCGCGCGGGGGACTATGGCTACACCTTC. Translating it yields CASSIRAGDYGYTF.

The chain recombines TRBV7-2 with TRBJ2-2; 7 bases are a match to TRBD1. Germline CDR1 SGHTA, CDR2 FQGNSA. This CDR3 contains 18 residues. After removal of 4 bases from V and 3 bases from J, the junction contained 14 bases not matched to a gene. CDR3 sequence reads: CASSSGTGDLLYTGELFF. The CDR3 DNA follows: TGTGCCAGCAGCTCAGGAACAGGGGATTTATTGTACACCGGGGAGCTGTTTTTT.

The table lists this clone with a count of one. The V call is TRBV18, the J call TRBJ2-3; TRBD1 is a possible D gene (6 bases). Per germline, CDR1 KGHSH and CDR2 LQKENI. The CDR3 extends over 15 amino acids. Trimming took 4 bases from V and 2 from J, leaving 13 bases between them. CDR3 amino acids: CASSRNQGTTDTQYF. The CDR3 DNA is TGTGCCAGCTCACGAAACCAGGGGACCACAGATACGCAGTATTTT.